Sequencing of this TCR beta chain was carried out in a study of Graves' ophthalmopathy and Graves' hyperthyroidism. Background on the study: No treatment had been given when peripheral blood was collected at initial diagnosis. Study-level results: Blood contained most expanded thyroid clonotypes exceeding 0.001 frequency. A 13-signature model separated ophthalmopathy from stable hyperthyroidism, reaching around 88% sensitivity and around 83% specificity cross-validated.

No donor had other autoimmune disease, uncontrolled infection, pregnancy or lactation. Amplified material comprised TCR beta CDR3 regions derived from RNA transcripts. The first round was an RT-PCR with HTBI primers, and the second round was a multiplex PCR. MiXCR, run by TCRdb on the multiplex PCR reads, gives a single entry per CDR3 protein. The table lists fewer than 600,000 distinct CDR3 sequences, about 15% of them singletons. This clonotype occurred many times. Its antigen is currently unknown. This CDR3 region has 13 residues. The V end lost 5 bases, the J end lost 1 base, and 7 bases lay between the germline ends. The germline V gene encodes CDR1 KGHDR and CDR2 SFDVKD.

V is TRBV24-1 and J is TRBJ1-1, with TRBD1 as a possible D gene (5 bases). The receptor's source is a woman between 25 and 40 years old with Graves' ophthalmopathy. Sequenced sample: blood. The CDR3 is CATSGGANTEAFF. CDR3 sequence (DNA): TGTGCCACCAGTGGAGGGGCGAACACTGAAGCTTTCTTT.